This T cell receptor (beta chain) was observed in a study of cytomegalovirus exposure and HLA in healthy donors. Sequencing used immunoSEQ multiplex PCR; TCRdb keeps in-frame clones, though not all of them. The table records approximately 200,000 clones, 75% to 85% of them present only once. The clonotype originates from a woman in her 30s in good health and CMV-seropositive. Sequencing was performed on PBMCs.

CDR3: CASSPILAGFLSYEQYF. CDR3 nucleotide sequence: TGCGCCAGCAGCCCAATTCTAGCGGGATTTCTTTCCTACGAGCAGTACTTC. The chain couples TRBV5-1 to TRBJ2-7, with 9 bases aligning to TRBD2. Germline values: CDR1 SGHRS, CDR2 YFSETQ. The trim removed 4 bases at V and 1 base at J, leaving 12 bases unmatched. The CDR3 sequence is 17 residues long. Full variable domain (rest looked up from reference TRBV5-1 and TRBJ2-7): KAGVTQTPRYLIKTRGQQVTLSCSPISGHRSVSWYQQTPGQGLQFLFEYFSETQRNKGNFPGRFSGRQFSNSRSEMNVSTLELGDSALYLCASSPILAGFLSYEQYFGPGTRLTVT.